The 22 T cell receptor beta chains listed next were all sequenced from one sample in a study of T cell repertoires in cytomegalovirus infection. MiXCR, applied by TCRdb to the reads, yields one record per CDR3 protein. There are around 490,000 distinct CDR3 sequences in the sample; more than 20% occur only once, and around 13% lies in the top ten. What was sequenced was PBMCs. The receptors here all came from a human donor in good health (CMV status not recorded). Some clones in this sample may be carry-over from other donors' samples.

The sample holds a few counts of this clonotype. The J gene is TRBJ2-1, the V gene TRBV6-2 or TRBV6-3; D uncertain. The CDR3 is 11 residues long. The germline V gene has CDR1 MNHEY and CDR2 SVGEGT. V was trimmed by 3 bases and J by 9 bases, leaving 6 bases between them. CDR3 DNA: TGTGCCAGCAGTTATGTGAGTGAGCAGTTCTTC. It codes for CASSYVSEQFF.

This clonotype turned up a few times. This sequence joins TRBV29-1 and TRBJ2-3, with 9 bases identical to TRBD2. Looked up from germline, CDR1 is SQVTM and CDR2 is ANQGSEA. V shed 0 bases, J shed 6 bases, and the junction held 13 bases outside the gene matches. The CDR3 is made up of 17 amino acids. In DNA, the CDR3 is TGCAGCGTTGAAGATCGTCGACTAGCGGAGGATCACGATACGCAGTATTTT. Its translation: CSVEDRRLAEDHDTQYF.

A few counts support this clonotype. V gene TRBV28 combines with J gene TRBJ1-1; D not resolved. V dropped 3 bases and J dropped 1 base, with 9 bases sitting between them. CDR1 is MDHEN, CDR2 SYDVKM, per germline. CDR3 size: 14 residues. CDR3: CASSLPQGNTEAFF. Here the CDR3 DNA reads TGTGCCAGCAGTTTGCCCCAAGGGAACACTGAAGCTTTCTTT.

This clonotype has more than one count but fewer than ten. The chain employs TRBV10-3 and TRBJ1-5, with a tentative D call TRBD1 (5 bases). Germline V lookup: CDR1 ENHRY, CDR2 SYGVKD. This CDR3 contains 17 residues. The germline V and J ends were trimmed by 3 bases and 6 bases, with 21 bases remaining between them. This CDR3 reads CAISDPSEGQGGQPQHF. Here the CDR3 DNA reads TGTGCCATCAGTGATCCCTCTGAGGGGCAGGGAGGTCAGCCCCAGCATTTT.

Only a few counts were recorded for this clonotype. The CDR3 coding sequence is TGTGCCATCAGGGGGGGGCCTATCGGGTCACCCCTCCACTTT. Amino acid sequence: CAIRGGPIGSPLHF. The V call is TRBV10-3, the J call TRBJ1-6; a possible D gene is TRBD1 (6 bases). The ends were cut back, 6 bases at V and 10 bases at J, with 16 bases in the middle. Germline V CDR1 and CDR2: ENHRY, SYGVKD. The CDR3 extends over 14 amino acids.

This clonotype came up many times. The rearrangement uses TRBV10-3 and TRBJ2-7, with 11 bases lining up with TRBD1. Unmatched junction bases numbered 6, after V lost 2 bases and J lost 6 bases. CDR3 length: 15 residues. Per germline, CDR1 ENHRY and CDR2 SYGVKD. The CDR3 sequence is CAISEPWTGGAEQYF. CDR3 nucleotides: TGTGCCATCAGTGAGCCGTGGACAGGGGGCGCCGAGCAGTACTTC.

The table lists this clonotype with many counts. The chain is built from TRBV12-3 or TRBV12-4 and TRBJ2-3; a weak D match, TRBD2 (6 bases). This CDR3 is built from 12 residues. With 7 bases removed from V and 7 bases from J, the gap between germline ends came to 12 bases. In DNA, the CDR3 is TGTGCCAGCACTTACGGGGGAAATACGCAGTATTTT. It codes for CASTYGGNTQYF.

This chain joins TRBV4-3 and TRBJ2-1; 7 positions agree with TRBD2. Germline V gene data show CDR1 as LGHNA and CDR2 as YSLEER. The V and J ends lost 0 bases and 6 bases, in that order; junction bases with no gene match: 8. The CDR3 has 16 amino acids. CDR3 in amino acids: CASSQDRTSGVNEQFF. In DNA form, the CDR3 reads TGCGCCAGCAGCCAAGATCGGACTAGTGGGGTCAATGAGCAGTTCTTC.

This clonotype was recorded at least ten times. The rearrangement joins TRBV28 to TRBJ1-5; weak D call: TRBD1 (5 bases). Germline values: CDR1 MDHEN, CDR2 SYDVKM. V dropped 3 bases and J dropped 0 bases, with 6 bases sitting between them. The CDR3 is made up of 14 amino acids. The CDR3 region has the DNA TGTGCCAGCAGTTTGACAGTTAGCAATCAGCCCCAGCATTTT. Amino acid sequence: CASSLTVSNQPQHF.

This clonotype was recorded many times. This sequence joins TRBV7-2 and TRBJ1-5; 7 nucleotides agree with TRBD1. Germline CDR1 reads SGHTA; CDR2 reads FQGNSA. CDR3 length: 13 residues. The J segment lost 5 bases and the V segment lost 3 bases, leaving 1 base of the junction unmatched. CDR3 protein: CASSFTGDQPQHF. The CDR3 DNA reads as TGTGCCAGCAGCTTTACAGGGGATCAGCCCCAGCATTTT. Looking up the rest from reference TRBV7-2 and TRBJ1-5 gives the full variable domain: GAGVSQSPSNKVTEKGKDVELRCDPISGHTALYWYRQSLGQGLEFLIYFQGNSAPDKSGLPSDRFSAERTGGSVSTLTIQRTQQEDSAVYLCASSFTGDQPQHFGDGTRLSIL.

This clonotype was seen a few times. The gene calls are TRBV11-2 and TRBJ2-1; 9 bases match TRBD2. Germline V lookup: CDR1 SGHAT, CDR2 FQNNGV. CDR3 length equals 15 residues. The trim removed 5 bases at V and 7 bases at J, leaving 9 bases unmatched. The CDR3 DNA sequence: TGTGCCAGCAGCGCCCGGCTAGCGGGGCGGAATGAGCAGTTCTTC. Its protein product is CASSARLAGRNEQFF.

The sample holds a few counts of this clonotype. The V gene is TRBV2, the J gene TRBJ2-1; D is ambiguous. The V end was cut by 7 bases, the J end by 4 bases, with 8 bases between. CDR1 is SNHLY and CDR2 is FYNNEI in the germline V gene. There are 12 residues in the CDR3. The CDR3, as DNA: TGTGCCAGCAACAGAAAATACAATGAGCAGTTCTTC. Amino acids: CASNRKYNEQFF.

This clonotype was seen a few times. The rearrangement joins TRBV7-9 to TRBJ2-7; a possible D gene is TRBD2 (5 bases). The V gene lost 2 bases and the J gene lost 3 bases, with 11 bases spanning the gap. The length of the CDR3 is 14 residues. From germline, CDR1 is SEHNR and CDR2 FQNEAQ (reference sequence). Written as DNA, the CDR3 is TGTGCCAGCAGCTTAAATGCGGGTGTCTACGAGCAGTACTTC. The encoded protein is CASSLNAGVYEQYF.

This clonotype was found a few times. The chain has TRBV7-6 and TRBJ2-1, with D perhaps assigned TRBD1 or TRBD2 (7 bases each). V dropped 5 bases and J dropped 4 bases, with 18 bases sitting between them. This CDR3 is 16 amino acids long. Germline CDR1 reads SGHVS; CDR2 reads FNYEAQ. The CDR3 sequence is CASSQGGGWGYNEQFF. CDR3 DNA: TGTGCCAGCAGCCAGGGGGGGGGTTGGGGTTACAATGAGCAGTTCTTC.

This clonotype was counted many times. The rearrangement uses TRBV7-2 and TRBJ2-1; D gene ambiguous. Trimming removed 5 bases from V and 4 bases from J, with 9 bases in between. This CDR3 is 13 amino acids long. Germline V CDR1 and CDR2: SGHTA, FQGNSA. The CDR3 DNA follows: TGTGCCAGCAGCCCACGCAATTACAATGAGCAGTTCTTC. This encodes CASSPRNYNEQFF.

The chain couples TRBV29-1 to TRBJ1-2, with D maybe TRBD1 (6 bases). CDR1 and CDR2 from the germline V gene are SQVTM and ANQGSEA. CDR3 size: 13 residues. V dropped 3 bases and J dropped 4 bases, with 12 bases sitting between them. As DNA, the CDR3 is TGCAGCGTTGATTCGCGCAGGGGCTATGGCTACACCTTC. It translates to CSVDSRRGYGYTF.

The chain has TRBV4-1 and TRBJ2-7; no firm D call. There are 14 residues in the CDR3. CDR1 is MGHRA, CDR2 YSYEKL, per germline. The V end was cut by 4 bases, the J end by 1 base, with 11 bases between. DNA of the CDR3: TGCGCCAGCAGCCCCCCGGGCAAATCCTACGAGCAGTACTTC. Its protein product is CASSPPGKSYEQYF.

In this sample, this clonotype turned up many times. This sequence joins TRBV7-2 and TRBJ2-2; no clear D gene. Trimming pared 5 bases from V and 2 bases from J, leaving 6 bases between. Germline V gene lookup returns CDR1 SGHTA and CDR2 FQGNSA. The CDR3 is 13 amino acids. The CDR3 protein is CASSPLNTGELFF. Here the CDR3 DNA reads TGTGCCAGCAGCCCTTTAAACACCGGGGAGCTGTTTTTT.

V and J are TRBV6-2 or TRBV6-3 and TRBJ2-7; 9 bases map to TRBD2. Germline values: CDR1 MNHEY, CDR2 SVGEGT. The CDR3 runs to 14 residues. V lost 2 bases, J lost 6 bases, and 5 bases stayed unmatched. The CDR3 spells CASSYPGLASEQYV. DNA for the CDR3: TGTGCCAGCAGTTACCCCGGACTAGCGAGCGAGCAGTACGTC.

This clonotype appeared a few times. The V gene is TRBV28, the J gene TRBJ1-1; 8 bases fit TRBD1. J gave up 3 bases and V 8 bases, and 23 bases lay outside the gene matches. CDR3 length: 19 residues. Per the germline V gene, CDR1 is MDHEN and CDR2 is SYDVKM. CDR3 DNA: TGTGCCAGCCTCACCATTTACGCAGGGGGCGCTTATTCTTACACTGAAGCTTTCTTT. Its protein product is CASLTIYAGGAYSYTEAFF. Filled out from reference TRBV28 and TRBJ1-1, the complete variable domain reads DVKVTQSSRYLVKRTGEKVFLECVQDMDHENMFWYRQDPGLGLRLIYFSYDVKMKEKGDIPEGYSVSREKKERFSLILESASTNQTSMYLCASLTIYAGGAYSYTEAFFGQGTRLTVV.

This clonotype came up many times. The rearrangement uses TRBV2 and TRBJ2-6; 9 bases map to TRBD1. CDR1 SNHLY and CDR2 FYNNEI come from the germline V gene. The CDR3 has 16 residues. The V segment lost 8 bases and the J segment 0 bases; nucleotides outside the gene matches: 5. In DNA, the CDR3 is TGTGCCAGCCCACAGGGGGCAAACTCTGGGGCCAACGTCCTGACTTTC. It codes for CASPQGANSGANVLTF.

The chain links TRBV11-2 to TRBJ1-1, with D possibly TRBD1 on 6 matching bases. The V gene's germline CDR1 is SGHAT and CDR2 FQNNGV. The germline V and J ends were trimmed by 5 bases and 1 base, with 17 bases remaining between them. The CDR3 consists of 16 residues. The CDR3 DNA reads TGTGCCAGCAGCCGACTCAGGACAGACCGGAACACTGAAGCTTTCTTT. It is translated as CASSRLRTDRNTEAFF.